These 30 T cell receptor beta chains were all obtained from the same sample, sequenced in a study of technical replicates of blood from four donors. Measured with immunoSEQ multiplex PCR; TCRdb has only the in-frame clones, and not every one. The table lists tens of thousands of clones, 95% to 98% of them singletons. Sequenced input: T cells isolated from PBMCs. The receptors come from a human donor in good health.

V gene TRBV5-1 combines with J gene TRBJ2-1; tentative D call: TRBD1 (7 bases). This CDR3 is 14 amino acids long. Germline V gene sequence: CDR1 SGHRS, CDR2 YFSETQ. V was cut by 0 bases and J by 6 bases, with 10 bases left in between. This CDR3 reads CASSLGQGGNEQFF. The CDR3 DNA reads TGCGCCAGCAGCTTGGGACAGGGAGGCAATGAGCAGTTCTTC.

The DNA for the CDR3 is TGTGCCAGCAGCGTAGCTACGAGACTTTCCCACAACCAAGAGACCCAGTACTTC. Amino acids: CASSVATRLSHNQETQYF. The chain carries TRBV9 and TRBJ2-5; D unclear. The ends were cut back, 0 bases at V and 0 bases at J, with 18 bases in the middle. Germline V lookup: CDR1 SGDLS, CDR2 YYNGEE. This CDR3 has 18 residues.

V gene TRBV27 combines with J gene TRBJ2-7, with 7 bases that match TRBD1. The CDR3 has 14 amino acids. The germline gives CDR1 MNHEY, CDR2 SMNVEV (reference sequence). Germline trimming cut 6 bases from V and 3 bases from J; bases unmatched to any gene: 8. DNA for the CDR3: TGTGCCAGCAGCCACCGGGACAGTAACTACGAGCAGTACTTC. It specifies CASSHRDSNYEQYF.

V and J are TRBV2 and TRBJ2-7; 8 bases align to TRBD1. Germline lookup yields CDR1 SNHLY and CDR2 FYNNEI. V was pared by 4 bases and J by 8 bases, with 13 bases of the junction left unmatched. The CDR3 is made up of 15 amino acids. Here the CDR3 reads CASSAKDRVPLKQYF. CDR3 sequence (DNA): TGTGCCAGCAGTGCCAAGGACAGGGTCCCCTTGAAGCAGTACTTC.

The J gene is TRBJ1-2, the V gene TRBV6-6; 12 bases map to TRBD1. V lost 2 bases, J lost 6 bases, and 4 bases stayed unmatched. CDR1 and CDR2 (germline): MNHNY, SVGAGI (reference sequence). The CDR3 length is 15 residues. CDR3 coding DNA: TGTGCCAGCAGTTACGGGACAGGGGGCGCGGATGGCTACACCTTC. Protein product: CASSYGTGGADGYTF.

The V gene is TRBV18, the J gene TRBJ2-3; TRBD1 agrees at 8 bases. The length of the CDR3 is 16 residues. Looked up from germline, CDR1 is KGHSH and CDR2 is LQKENI. V shed 2 bases, J shed 1 base, and the junction held 5 bases outside the gene matches. In DNA form, the CDR3 reads TGTGCCAGCTCACCAGTGGCGACAGGGGGCACAGATACGCAGTATTTT. It is translated as CASSPVATGGTDTQYF.

The V and J genes are TRBV5-6 and TRBJ2-1; D might be TRBD2 (6 bases). The V gene lost 0 bases and the J gene lost 3 bases, with 10 bases spanning the gap. CDR1 SGHDT and CDR2 YYEEEE come from the germline V gene. The CDR3 has 15 amino acids. The CDR3 region has the DNA TGTGCCAGCAGCTTGGGGTTGCGGGACTACAATGAGCAGTTCTTC. As protein: CASSLGLRDYNEQFF. The full variable domain, its missing parts supplied by reference TRBV5-6 and TRBJ2-1, is DAGVTQSPTHLIKTRGQQVTLRCSPKSGHDTVSWYQQALGQGPQFIFQYYEEEERQRGNFPDRFSGHQFPNYSSELNVNALLLGDSALYLCASSLGLRDYNEQFFGPGTRLTVL.

This clone was seen more than once but under ten times. V is TRBV6-4 and J is TRBJ2-5; 7 nucleotides line up with TRBD1. V dropped 3 bases and J dropped 1; count of bases not matched to a gene: 5. The germline V gene encodes CDR1 MRHNA and CDR2 SNTAGT. This CDR3 spans 15 amino acids. CDR3 residues: CASSDLDRAQETQYF. For the CDR3, the DNA is TGTGCCAGCAGTGATCTTGACAGGGCCCAAGAGACCCAGTACTTC.

The rearrangement links TRBV28 to TRBJ2-5, with D possibly TRBD2 on 7 matching bases. The DNA matches TRBJ2-7 better at its end, which makes the J call doubtful. Germline CDR1 reads MDHEN; CDR2 reads SYDVKM. The CDR3 is made up of 14 amino acids. The chain's CDR3 is CASQTGGFSYEQYF. CDR3 in DNA: TGTGCCAGCCAAACGGGGGGCTTCTCCTACGAGCAGTACTTC.

V gene TRBV19 combines with J gene TRBJ1-2, with D possibly TRBD1 on 6 matching bases. The germline gives CDR1 LNHDA, CDR2 SQIVND (reference sequence). This CDR3 region has 13 residues. V gave up 9 bases and J gave up 6 bases, with 17 bases separating them. CDR3 in amino acids: CASTDRRFDGYTF. In nucleotides, the CDR3 is TGTGCCAGCACGGACAGACGATTCGATGGCTACACCTTC.

The J gene is TRBJ2-7, the V gene TRBV6-5, with D maybe TRBD1 (6 bases). The CDR3 contains 14 residues. Germline assignment: CDR1 MNHEY and CDR2 SVGAGI. Deletions cut 4 bases from V and 3 bases from J, with 13 bases between. The CDR3 DNA reads as TGTGCCAGCAGTTTCAGGGGCCCTAACTACGAGCAGTACTTC. Translation: CASSFRGPNYEQYF.

The V and J genes are TRBV5-1 and TRBJ1-6; perhaps TRBD1 as D (5 bases). The V gene lost 6 bases and the J gene lost 8 bases, with 15 bases spanning the gap. This CDR3 is built from 14 residues. CDR1 is SGHRS and CDR2 is YFSETQ in the germline V gene. CDR3: CASTWDGGDSPLHF. The DNA of the CDR3 is TGCGCCAGCACCTGGGACGGAGGGGATTCACCCCTCCACTTT.

The V gene is TRBV29-1, the J gene TRBJ2-7; 10 bases fit TRBD1. Germline V gene sequence: CDR1 SQVTM, CDR2 ANQGSEA. Unmatched junction bases numbered 4, after V lost 4 bases and J lost 4 bases. The CDR3 is 13 amino acids. The CDR3, as DNA: TGCAGCGTTGGATCGGGACAGGGGTACGAGCAGTACTTC. Translated, it gives CSVGSGQGYEQYF.

The J gene is TRBJ2-1, the V gene TRBV20-1; a possible D gene is TRBD1 (6 bases). Trimming removed 5 bases from V and 9 bases from J, with 11 bases in between. The length of the CDR3 is 11 residues. CDR1 is DFQATT, CDR2 SNEGSKA, per germline (reference sequence). CDR3 in amino acids: CSASEGVEQFF. The CDR3 DNA follows: TGCAGTGCTTCCGAGGGGGTTGAGCAGTTCTTC.

V is TRBV19 and J is TRBJ1-6; TRBD1 aligns across 7 bases. The CDR3 is 13 amino acids. Germline V gives CDR1 LNHDA, CDR2 SQIVND (reference sequence). Germline trimming cut 7 bases from V and 10 bases from J; bases unmatched to any gene: 7. The CDR3 region is CASTDRVDSPLHF. The CDR3 region has the DNA TGTGCCAGTACAGACAGGGTAGACTCACCCCTCCACTTT.

The chain links TRBV23-1 to TRBJ1-5; the match to TRBD1 covers 8 bases. TRBV23-1 is noted as an ORF with a role that remains uncertain. Trimming took 5 bases from V and 0 from J; bases not matched to a gene: 18. The CDR3 contains 20 residues. CDR3 sequence reads: CASSEKSDRGGRISNQPQHF. The CDR3 nucleotides read TGCGCCAGCAGTGAGAAATCAGACAGGGGAGGTCGGATTAGCAATCAGCCCCAGCATTTT.

The chain recombines TRBV12-5 with TRBJ2-2, with 8 bases lining up with TRBD2. The CDR3 extends over 16 amino acids. Germline V gene sequence: CDR1 LGHNT, CDR2 FRNRAP. With 7 bases clipped from V and 4 bases from J, the junction kept 11 bases outside the gene matches. The CDR3 DNA sequence: TGTGCTAGTGTCCGCGGGGGGCCCGAAATCACCGGGGAGCTGTTTTTT. Its translation: CASVRGGPEITGELFF.

The chain joins TRBV7-9 to TRBJ1-5, with a tentative D call TRBD1 (6 bases). Between the trimmed V and J ends, which lost 1 base and 5 bases, there was a span of 18 bases. The CDR3 extends over 17 amino acids. Germline lookup yields CDR1 SEHNR and CDR2 FQNEAQ (reference sequence). The CDR3 coding sequence is TGTGCCAGCAGCTTAGGGCACGGGGGGGCCCCTTATCAGCCCCAGCATTTT. Amino acid sequence: CASSLGHGGAPYQPQHF.

V and J are TRBV6-6 and TRBJ2-3; D is possibly TRBD2 (6 bases). There are 14 residues in the CDR3. Trimming removed 4 bases at V and 2 bases at J, with 10 bases between. Germline V CDR1 and CDR2: MNHNY, SVGAGI (reference sequence). CDR3 amino acids: CASSFAGPTDTQYF. The CDR3 bases are TGTGCCAGCAGTTTTGCGGGACCCACAGATACGCAGTATTTT.

V gene TRBV28 combines with J gene TRBJ2-7; 7 bases are shared with TRBD1. Trimming at V came to 5 bases and at J to 2 bases, leaving 6 bases not matched to a gene. Germline V CDR1 and CDR2: MDHEN, SYDVKM. The CDR3 has 14 residues. In DNA, the CDR3 is TGTGCCAGCAGTCTCAGACAGGGTACCTACGAGCAGTACTTC. Translation gives CASSLRQGTYEQYF.

V usage is TRBV6-6 and J usage is TRBJ1-5, with D uncertain. From germline, CDR1 is MNHNY and CDR2 SVGAGI (reference sequence). V shed 6 bases and J shed 2 bases, with 14 bases lying between them. This CDR3 has 15 residues. CDR3 sequence reads: CASSPRSKGNQPQHF. CDR3 DNA sequence: TGTGCCAGCAGCCCAAGGAGTAAGGGCAATCAGCCCCAGCATTTT.

J is TRBJ2-6 and V is TRBV19; TRBD1 matches 9 bases. The ends lost 1 base at V and 2 bases at J; junction bases unmatched: 3. Germline CDR1 reads LNHDA; CDR2 reads SQIVND (reference sequence). CDR3 length equals 17 residues. CDR3 sequence: CASSIARDRAGANVLTF. The CDR3 DNA sequence: TGTGCCAGTAGTATAGCCCGGGACAGGGCTGGGGCCAACGTCCTGACTTTC.

The chain is built from TRBV28 and TRBJ2-5, with D possibly TRBD1 on 6 matching bases. Germline-derived CDR1 and CDR2 are MDHEN and SYDVKM. Trimming left V 4 bases short and J 3 bases short, with 15 bases between. The CDR3 loop spans 15 amino acids. The CDR3 DNA is TGTGCCAGCAGTTGGCCAGGGGCCAAGGAAGAGACCCAGTACTTC. Its translation: CASSWPGAKEETQYF.

V is TRBV18 and J is TRBJ2-5; D remains ambiguous. The V gene's germline CDR1 is KGHSH and CDR2 LQKENI. The CDR3 loop spans 12 amino acids. Trimming cost V 3 bases and J 0 bases, with 2 bases left between them. The DNA for the CDR3 is TGTGCCAGCTCACCCTACCAAGAGACCCAGTACTTC. Its protein product is CASSPYQETQYF.

J is TRBJ2-3 and V is TRBV5-1; 9 nucleotides line up with TRBD2. Germline values: CDR1 SGHRS, CDR2 YFSETQ. V gave up 2 bases and J gave up 0 bases; unmatched junction bases: 10. The length of the CDR3 is 18 residues. DNA of the CDR3: TGCGCCAGCAGCTTTTTAGCGGGGGCGATACCTAGCACAGATACGCAGTATTTT. This codes for CASSFLAGAIPSTDTQYF.

V is TRBV7-2 and J is TRBJ2-3, with D tentatively TRBD2 (5 bases). Germline loops: CDR1 SGHTA, CDR2 FQGNSA. Trimming took off 1 base at V and 3 bases at J, with 23 bases between the two ends. The CDR3 totals 19 residues. CDR3 protein: CASSLGAGKRTRQTDTQYF. The DNA of the CDR3 is TGTGCCAGCAGCTTAGGGGCGGGTAAGCGTACGAGGCAGACAGATACGCAGTATTTT.

This clone was found once. The CDR3 sequence is CASSLDYRDSTLGGYTF. DNA for the CDR3: TGTGCCAGCAGTTTAGACTATCGGGACTCCACATTGGGGGGCTACACCTTC. The gene calls are TRBV27 and TRBJ1-2; D might be TRBD1 (5 bases). The V gene's germline CDR1 is MNHEY and CDR2 SMNVEV (reference sequence). The ends were cut back, 2 bases at V and 8 bases at J, with 24 bases in the middle. The CDR3 spans 17 residues.

The chain is built from TRBV29-1 and TRBJ2-1; tentative D call: TRBD2 (5 bases). Germline V gene lookup returns CDR1 SQVTM and CDR2 ANQGSEA. The CDR3 has 14 residues. V was shortened by 4 bases and J by 3 bases, with 13 bases between the two germline ends. For the CDR3, the DNA is TGCAGCGTTGCGGCGGGCGGGCTCTACAATGAGCAGTTCTTC. Amino acid sequence: CSVAAGGLYNEQFF.

This chain uses TRBV1 with TRBJ2-3; the table names TRBD2, a call not compared with the DNA. TRBV1 is classified as a pseudogene. This CDR3 has 18 amino acids. The CDR3 spells CTSSPGTSRWKSTDTQYF. CDR3 coding DNA: TGCACCAGCAGCCCCGGGACTAGCCGGTGGAAGAGCACAGATACGCAGTATTTT.

This chain joins TRBV5-4 and TRBJ1-3, with TRBD1 matching over 7 bases. Germline-derived CDR1 and CDR2 are SGHNT and YYREEE (reference sequence). Trimming at V came to 4 bases and at J to 5 bases, leaving 9 bases not matched to a gene. The CDR3 spans 15 residues. The CDR3 protein is CASSTPTGRRNTIYF. CDR3 nucleotides: TGTGCCAGCAGCACACCGACAGGGCGGAGAAACACCATATATTTT.